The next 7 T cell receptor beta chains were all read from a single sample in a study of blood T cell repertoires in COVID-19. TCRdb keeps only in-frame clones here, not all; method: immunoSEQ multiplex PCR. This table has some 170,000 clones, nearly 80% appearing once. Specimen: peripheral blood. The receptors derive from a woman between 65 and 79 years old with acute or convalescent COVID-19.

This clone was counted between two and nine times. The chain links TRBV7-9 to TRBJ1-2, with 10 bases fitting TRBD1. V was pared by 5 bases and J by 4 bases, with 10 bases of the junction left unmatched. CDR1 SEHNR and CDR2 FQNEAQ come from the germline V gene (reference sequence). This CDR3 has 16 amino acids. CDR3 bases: TGTGCCAGCAGCCCCCAGACAGGGGGCAAGGGCTATGGCTACACCTTC. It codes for CASSPQTGGKGYGYTF.

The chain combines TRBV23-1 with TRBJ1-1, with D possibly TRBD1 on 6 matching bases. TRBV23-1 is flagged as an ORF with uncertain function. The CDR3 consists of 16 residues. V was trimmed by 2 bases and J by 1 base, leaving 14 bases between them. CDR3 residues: CASSQGYRVPNTEAFF. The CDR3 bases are TGCGCCAGCAGTCAAGGGTACAGGGTCCCGAACACTGAAGCTTTCTTT.

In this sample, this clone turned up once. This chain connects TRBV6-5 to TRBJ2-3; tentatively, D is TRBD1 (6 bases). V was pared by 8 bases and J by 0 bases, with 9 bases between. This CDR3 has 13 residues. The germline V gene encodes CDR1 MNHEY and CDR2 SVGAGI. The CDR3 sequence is CASGRGSTDTQYF. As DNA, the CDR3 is TGTGCCAGCGGAAGGGGGAGCACAGATACGCAGTATTTT.

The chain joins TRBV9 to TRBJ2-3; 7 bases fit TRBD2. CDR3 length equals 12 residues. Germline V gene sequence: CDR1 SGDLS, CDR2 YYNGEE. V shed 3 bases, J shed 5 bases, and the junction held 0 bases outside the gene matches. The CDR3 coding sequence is TGTGCCAGCAGCGGGGAGGGAGATACGCAGTATTTT. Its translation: CASSGEGDTQYF.

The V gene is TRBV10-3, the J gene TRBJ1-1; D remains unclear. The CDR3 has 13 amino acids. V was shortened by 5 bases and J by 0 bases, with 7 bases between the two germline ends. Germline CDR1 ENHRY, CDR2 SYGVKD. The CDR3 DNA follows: TGTGCCATCAGTACAGACCTGAACACTGAAGCTTTCTTT. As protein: CAISTDLNTEAFF.

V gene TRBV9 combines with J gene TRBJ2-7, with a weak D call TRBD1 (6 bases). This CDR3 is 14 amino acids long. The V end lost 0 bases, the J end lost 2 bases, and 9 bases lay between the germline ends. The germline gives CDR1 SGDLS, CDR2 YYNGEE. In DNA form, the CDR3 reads TGTGCCAGCAGCGTAGTGCCAGGGGCCTACGAGCAGTACTTC. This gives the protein CASSVVPGAYEQYF.

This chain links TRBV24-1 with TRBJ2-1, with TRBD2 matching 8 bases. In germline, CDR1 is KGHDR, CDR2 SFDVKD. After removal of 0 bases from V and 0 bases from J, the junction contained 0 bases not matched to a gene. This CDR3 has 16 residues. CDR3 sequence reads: CATSDLRGGSYNEQFF. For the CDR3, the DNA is TGTGCCACCAGTGATTTGCGGGGGGGCTCCTACAATGAGCAGTTCTTC.